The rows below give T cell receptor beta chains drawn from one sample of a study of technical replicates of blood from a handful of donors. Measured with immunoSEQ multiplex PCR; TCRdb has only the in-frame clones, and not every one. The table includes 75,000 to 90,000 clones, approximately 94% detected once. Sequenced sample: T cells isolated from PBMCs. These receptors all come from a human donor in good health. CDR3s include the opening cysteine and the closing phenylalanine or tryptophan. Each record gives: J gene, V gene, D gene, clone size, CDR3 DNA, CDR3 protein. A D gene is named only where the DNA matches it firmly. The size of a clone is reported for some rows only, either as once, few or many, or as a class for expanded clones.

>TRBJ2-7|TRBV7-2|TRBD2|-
TGTGCCAGCAGCTTAACGGGCTTTATGGCTAGCGGGATCTACGAGCAGTACTTC
CASSLTGFMASGIYEQYF
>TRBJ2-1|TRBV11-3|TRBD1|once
TGTGCCAGCAGCTTAGGGTCAGGGGGCTTGTATGAGCAGTTCTTC
CASSLGSGGLYEQFF
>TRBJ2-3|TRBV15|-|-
TGTGCCACCAGCAGATCCCGGACTTGGCCAGATACGCAGTATTTT
CATSRSRTWPDTQYF
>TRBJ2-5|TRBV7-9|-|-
TGTGCCAGCAGCTTAACAGGGATAGGAGAGACCCAGTACTTC
CASSLTGIGETQYF
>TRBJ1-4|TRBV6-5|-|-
TGTGCCAGCAGTTACTCGGGCTCGATTAATGAAAAACTGTTTTTT
CASSYSGSINEKLFF
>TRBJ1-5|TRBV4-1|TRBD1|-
TGCGCCAGCAGTCTTTCAGACAGGGGGCGGCATCAGCCCCAGCATTTT
CASSLSDRGRHQPQHF
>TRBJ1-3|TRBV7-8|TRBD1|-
TGTGCCAGCAGCTTAACTAACAGGGGCCTATCATCTGGAAACACCATATATTTT
CASSLTNRGLSSGNTIYF
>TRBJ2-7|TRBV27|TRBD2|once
TGTGCCAGCAGTTTAGGGACTAGCGGGTCCTACGAGCAGTACTTC
CASSLGTSGSYEQYF
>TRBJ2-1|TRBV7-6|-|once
TGTGCCAGCAGCTTATACCGGGGTGGCCCTGACTCCTACAATGAGCAGTTCTTC
CASSLYRGGPDSYNEQFF
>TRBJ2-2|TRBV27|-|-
TGTGCCAGCCGACCTATGACAGGACGAACTCCCGGGGAGCTGTTTTTT
CASRPMTGRTPGELFF
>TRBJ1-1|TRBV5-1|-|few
TGCGCCAGCAGCCTGGGCCGGAGGAACATGAACACTGAAGCTTTCTTT
CASSLGRRNMNTEAFF
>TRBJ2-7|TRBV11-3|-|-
TGTGCCAGCAGCAGGGGCTACGAGCAGTACTTC
CASSRGYEQYF
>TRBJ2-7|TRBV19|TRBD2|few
TGTGCCAGTAGCCGGGGGACTAGCGGGAGTTTTGGTTTCTACGAGCAGTACTTC
CASSRGTSGSFGFYEQYF
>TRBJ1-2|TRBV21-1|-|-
TGTGCCAGCAGCGTTTTAGCGGACAGGTATTCTAACTATGGCTACACCTTC
CASSVLADRYSNYGYTF
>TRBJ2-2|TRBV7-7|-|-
TGTGCCAGCAGCTCGGGTTTTTTCGGGACCGGGGAGCTGTTTTTT
CASSSGFFGTGELFF
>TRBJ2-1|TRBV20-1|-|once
TGCAGTGCTACGGGGAATGAGCAGTTCTTC
CSATGNEQFF
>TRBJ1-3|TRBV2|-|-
TGTGCCAGCAGCGGTCTCACAGGGCCCCCTGGAAACACCATATATTTT
CASSGLTGPPGNTIYF
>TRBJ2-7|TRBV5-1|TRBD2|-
TGCGCCAGCAGCTTGCAGCCGGGACTAGCGGGAGATAGCCACGAGCAGTACTTC
CASSLQPGLAGDSHEQYF
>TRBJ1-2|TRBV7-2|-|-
TGTGCCAGCAGCTTAGATTGGCGGGGTGGCTACACCTTC
CASSLDWRGGYTF
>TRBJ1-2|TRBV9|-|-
TGTGCCAGCAGCGTAGGTGGAGGGGACCCCACCTATGGCTACACCTTC
CASSVGGGDPTYGYTF
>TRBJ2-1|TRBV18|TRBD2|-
TGTGCCAGCCGTGCTAGCGGGAGGGCCAATGAGCAGTTCTTC
CASRASGRANEQFF
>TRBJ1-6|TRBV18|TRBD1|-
TGTGCCAGCTCACCGCAGGGGGATAATTCACCCCTCCACTTT
CASSPQGDNSPLHF
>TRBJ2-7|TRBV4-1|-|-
TGCGCCAGCAGCCACGAACTAGCCTACGAGCAGTACTTC
CASSHELAYEQYF
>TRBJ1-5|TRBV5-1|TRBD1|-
TGCGCCAGCAGCCAAGGGACAGCTAATCAGCCCCAGCATTTT
CASSQGTANQPQHF
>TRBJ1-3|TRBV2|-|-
TGTGCCAGCAGAAATGGCCAGGGCCTCCGGAACACCATATATTTT
CASRNGQGLRNTIYF
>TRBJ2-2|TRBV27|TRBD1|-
TGTGCCAGCAGTGGACAGGTCGTCGGCGGGGAGCTGTTTTTT
CASSGQVVGGELFF
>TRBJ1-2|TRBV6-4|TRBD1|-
TGTGCCAGCAGTGACTCGGACAGGGGACCCTATGGCTACACCTTC
CASSDSDRGPYGYTF
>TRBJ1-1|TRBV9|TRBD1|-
TGTGCCAGCAGCCCATACAGGGGGGAAGCTTTCTTT
CASSPYRGEAFF
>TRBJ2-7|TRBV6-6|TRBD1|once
TGTGCCAGCAGTTACTCTACAGGGGGCGGCGAGCAGTACTTC
CASSYSTGGGEQYF
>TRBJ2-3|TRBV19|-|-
TGTGCCAGCCGCCAAGAAGCTAGCACAGATACGCAGTATTTT
CASRQEASTDTQYF
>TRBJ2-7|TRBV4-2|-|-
TGTGCCAGCAGCCAAGCTGTCAGGAACTCCTACGAGCAGTACTTC
CASSQAVRNSYEQYF
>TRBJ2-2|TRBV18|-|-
TGTGCCAGCTCACCTCCTAGACAGCCTAGGGAGCTGTTTTTT
CASSPPRQPRELFF
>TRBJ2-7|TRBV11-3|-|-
TGTGCCAGCAGCCGATCAGGGGAAACCTACGAGCAGTACTTC
CASSRSGETYEQYF
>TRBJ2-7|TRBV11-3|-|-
TGTGCCAGCAGCTCGACGACGGACTCCAAATCGTTCCTACTCAACTACGAGCAGTACTTC
CASSSTTDSKSFLLNYEQYF
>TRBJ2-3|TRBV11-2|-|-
TGTGCCAGCAGCTTAAGAAGCGGAACTAGCACAGATACGCAGTATTTT
CASSLRSGTSTDTQYF
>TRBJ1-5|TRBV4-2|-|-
TGTGCCAGCAGCCTAAGAAAGGGAGGGGGAAGTCAGCCCCAGCATTTT
CASSLRKGGGSQPQHF
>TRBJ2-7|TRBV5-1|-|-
TGCGCCAGCAGCTCCTACACGCGGCAGGGGTTATCATCCGAGCAGTACTTC
CASSSYTRQGLSSEQYF
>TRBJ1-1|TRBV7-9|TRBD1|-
TGTGCCAGCAGCTTAAGCCCCAGGGGGCTCCCTGAAGCTTTCTTT
CASSLSPRGLPEAFF
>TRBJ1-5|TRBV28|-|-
TGTGCCAGCAGTATCCCCGGGTCGCGCAGCAATCAGCCCCAGCATTTT
CASSIPGSRSNQPQHF
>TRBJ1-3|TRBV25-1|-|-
TGTGCCAGCAGGGCAGGCAACACCATATATTTT
CASRAGNTIYF
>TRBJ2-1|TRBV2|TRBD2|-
TGTGCCAGCAGCCTCTCTAGCGGGGTCTCCAATGAGCAGTTCTTC
CASSLSSGVSNEQFF
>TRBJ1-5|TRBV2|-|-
TGTGCCAGCAGTGAGGTAGAAAGCAATCAGCCCCAGCATTTT
CASSEVESNQPQHF
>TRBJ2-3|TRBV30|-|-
TGTGCCTGGAACAGGGATGGCACAGATACGCAGTATTTT
CAWNRDGTDTQYF
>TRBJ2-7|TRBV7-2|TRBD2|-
TGTGCCAGCAGGTATCTAGCGGGAGGGACCTACGAGCAGTACTTC
CASRYLAGGTYEQYF
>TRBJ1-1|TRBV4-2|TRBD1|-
TGTGCCAGCAGCCAAGAGGACAGGAAACCTGAAGCTTTCTTT
CASSQEDRKPEAFF